The rows below give T cell receptor beta chains drawn from one sample of a study of T-cell memory formation after mild COVID-19. TCRdb reprocessed the 5' RACE reads with MiXCR, giving one entry per CDR3 protein. The table includes 180,000 or so distinct CDR3 sequences, 11% detected once. The sequenced sample was PBMCs or a T cell subset sorted from them (not recorded which). These receptors were taken from a young man who had mild COVID-19 (a few samples of this study predate the infection). Cell type and time point are not known. Each CDR3 is given without its conserved first and last residue. The order of the fields is V gene, J gene, D gene, clone size, CDR3 protein. The D gene is left open where the match is weak. A row's size may be missing; if present it is once, few, many or a size class.

TRBV5-5,TRBJ2-2,-,few,ASSRETGELF
TRBV5-1,TRBJ2-3,TRBD2,-,ASSLALAGGPGTDTQY
TRBV7-9,TRBJ2-2,-,-,ALRDTGELF
TRBV5-1,TRBJ2-3,TRBD1,few,ASSPGQAATDTQY
TRBV5-1,TRBJ2-2,-,few,ASSSILKGGELF
TRBV7-2,TRBJ1-2,-,-,ASSSRRQGSSLVGYT
TRBV7-9,TRBJ2-3,-,-,ATGAGLNTQY
TRBV7-9,TRBJ2-2,-,many,ASSRNRDTGELF
TRBV29-1,TRBJ1-3,TRBD1,-,SVGTGDAFGNTIY
TRBV7-3,TRBJ2-7,TRBD1,-,ASSFGQGGSYEQY
TRBV20-1,TRBJ2-7,TRBD1,-,SAPRGTATYEQY
TRBV15,TRBJ2-5,TRBD1,-,ATSRGGTGGTQY
TRBV6-5,TRBJ2-5,-,few,ASSWSGLQRETQY
TRBV6-6,TRBJ1-4,-,many,ASSYRDGEEKLF
TRBV5-1,TRBJ2-3,TRBD1,few,ASRGGTGADTQY
TRBV2,TRBJ1-6,TRBD1,-,ASKGGETNSPLH
TRBV6-6,TRBJ2-3,-,-,ASSLASPTDTQY
TRBV20-1,TRBJ2-1,-,many,SARGIWDPNEQF